Shown below are 2 T cell receptor beta chains from a single sample sequenced in a study of cytomegalovirus exposure and HLA in healthy donors. Researchers ran the PCR with 60 Vbeta and 13 Jbeta primers. The method was immunoSEQ multiplex PCR; TCRdb's version includes in-frame clones alone and lacks a portion of them. The table shows roughly 110,000 clones, with roughly four fifths occurring only once. Material: PBMCs. The receptor source for this set is a man aged 18 to 29 in good health and CMV-seronegative.

This clone was detected once. The chain combines TRBV7-2 with TRBJ2-3; 8 nucleotides line up with TRBD1. Germline-derived CDR1 and CDR2 are SGHTA and FQGNSA. This CDR3 has 14 residues. Trimming took 5 bases from V and 1 from J; bases not matched to a gene: 2. CDR3 DNA sequence: TGTGCCAGCAGCGTCAGGGGGCGCACAGATACGCAGTATTTT. Encoded protein: CASSVRGRTDTQYF.

This chain joins TRBV7-3 and TRBJ1-6; D is possibly TRBD1 (6 bases). V was pared by 5 bases and J by 10 bases, with 15 bases between. This CDR3 has 14 amino acids. CDR1 and CDR2 (germline): SGHTA, FQGTGA. This chain's CDR3 is CASSLGQLGSPLHF. In DNA form, the CDR3 reads TGTGCCAGCAGCCTAGGACAGTTGGGATCACCCCTCCACTTT.